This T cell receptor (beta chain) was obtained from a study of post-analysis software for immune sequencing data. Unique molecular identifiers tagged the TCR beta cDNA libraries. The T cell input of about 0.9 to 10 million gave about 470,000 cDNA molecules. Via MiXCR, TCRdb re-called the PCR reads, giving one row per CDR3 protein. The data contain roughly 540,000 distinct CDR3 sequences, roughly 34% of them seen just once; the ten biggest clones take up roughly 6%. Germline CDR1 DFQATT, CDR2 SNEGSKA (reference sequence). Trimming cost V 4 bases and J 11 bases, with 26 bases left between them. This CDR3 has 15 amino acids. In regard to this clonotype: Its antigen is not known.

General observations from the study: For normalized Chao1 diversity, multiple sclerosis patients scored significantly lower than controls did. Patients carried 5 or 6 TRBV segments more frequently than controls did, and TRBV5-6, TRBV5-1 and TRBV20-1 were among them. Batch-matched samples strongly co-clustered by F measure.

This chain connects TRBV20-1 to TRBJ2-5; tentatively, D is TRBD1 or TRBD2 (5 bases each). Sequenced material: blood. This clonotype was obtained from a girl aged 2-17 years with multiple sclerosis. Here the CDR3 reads CSATLRGRNYNEQYF. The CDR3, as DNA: TGCAGTGCTACTTTGAGGGGCCGAAACTACAATGAGCAGTACTTC.